Sequencing of this T cell receptor (beta chain) was carried out in a study of CDR3 diversity in severe acne. Trimming shortened V by 3 bases and J by 2 bases, and 7 bases separated the two germline ends. In germline, CDR1 is KGHSH, CDR2 LQKENI. This CDR3 has 13 residues. This clonotype was counted at least ten times. TCRdb processed the PCR reads anew with MiXCR; each CDR3 protein has one entry. The sample gives tens of thousands of distinct CDR3 sequences, under 55% of which show up once; more than 9% is in the top ten. The specimen sequenced was blood. The rearrangement uses TRBV18 and TRBJ1-2, with D maybe TRBD1 (5 bases). This sequence originates from a male donor with severe acne vulgaris. The CDR3 DNA follows: TGTGCCAGCTCACCTGGGGGGAACTATGGCTACACCTTC. The encoded protein is CASSPGGNYGYTF.